This T cell receptor (beta chain) was sequenced during a study of shared clonotypes between healthy human individuals. Study-wide findings and caveats: With few donors, the genetic and exposure-history diversity represented was limited.

Comments on this clone: Its target is unknown.

Sequencing was performed with immunoSEQ multiplex PCR; in TCRdb, only in-frame clones are kept and a portion is missing. This sample has about 530,000 clones, with about 75% found just once. Germline V gene lookup returns CDR1 GTSNPN and CDR2 SVGIG (reference sequence). The V gene end was trimmed by 0 bases and the J gene end by 4 bases; junction bases not matched to a gene: 10. CDR3 length: 16 residues. This receptor was taken from a woman aged 40 to 50 in good health. Some clones in this sample may be carry-over from other donors' samples. The specimen sequenced was PBMCs. V usage is TRBV30 and J usage is TRBJ1-2, with 8 bases fitting TRBD1. The CDR3 sequence: CAWSVRRQGAVYGYTF. DNA for the CDR3: TGTGCCTGGAGTGTACGAAGGCAGGGGGCTGTCTATGGCTACACCTTC.